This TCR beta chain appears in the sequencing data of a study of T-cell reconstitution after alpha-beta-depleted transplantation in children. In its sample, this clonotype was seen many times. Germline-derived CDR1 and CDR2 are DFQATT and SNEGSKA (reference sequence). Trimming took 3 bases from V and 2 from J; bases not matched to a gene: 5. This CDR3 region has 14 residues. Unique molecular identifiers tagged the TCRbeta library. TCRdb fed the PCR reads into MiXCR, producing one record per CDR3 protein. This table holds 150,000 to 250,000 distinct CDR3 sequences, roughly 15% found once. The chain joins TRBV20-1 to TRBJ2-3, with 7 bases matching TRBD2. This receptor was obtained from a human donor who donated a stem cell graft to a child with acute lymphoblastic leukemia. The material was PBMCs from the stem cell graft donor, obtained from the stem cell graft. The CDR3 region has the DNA TGCAGTGCTAGCGGGACTACTACCACAGATACGCAGTATTTT. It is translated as CSASGTTTTDTQYF.